The subject of this entry is one T cell receptor beta chain. This table comes from immunoSEQ multiplex PCR, and its TCRdb copy is limited to in-frame clones, with some not included. The sample carries 150,000 to 200,000 clones, roughly 88% recorded once. The entry originates in a study of blood T cell repertoires in COVID-19. As for the study in general: The United States, Italy and Spain provided the acute and convalescent COVID-19 samples. T cells, B-cell-depleted T cells, or PBMCs supplied cDNA or gDNA.

CDR3 length equals 14 residues. V was clipped by 4 bases and J by 2 bases; unmatched bases: 2. The germline CDR1 and CDR2 sequences are SNHLY and FYNNEI. Participants had their cohort set by participant-reported clinical history. The material sequenced was PBMCs or T cells enriched from blood (not recorded which). This clonotype was obtained from a woman between 18 and 29 years old who had recovered from COVID-19. The chain has TRBV2 and TRBJ1-5; 7 nucleotides line up with TRBD1. The CDR3 loop is CASSGTGGNQPQHF. The DNA of the CDR3 is TGTGCCAGCAGTGGGACAGGAGGCAATCAGCCCCAGCATTTT.